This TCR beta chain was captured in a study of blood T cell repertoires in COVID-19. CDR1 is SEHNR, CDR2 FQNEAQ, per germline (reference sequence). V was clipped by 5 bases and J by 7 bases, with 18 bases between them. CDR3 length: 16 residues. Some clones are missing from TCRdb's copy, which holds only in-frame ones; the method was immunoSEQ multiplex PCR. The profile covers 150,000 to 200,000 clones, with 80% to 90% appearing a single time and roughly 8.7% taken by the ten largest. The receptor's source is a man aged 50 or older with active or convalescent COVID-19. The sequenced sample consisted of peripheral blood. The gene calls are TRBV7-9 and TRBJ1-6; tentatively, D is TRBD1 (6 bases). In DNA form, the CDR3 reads TGTGCCAGCAGCCCGATTGGGAGGGGGAACAATTCACCCCTCCACTTT. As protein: CASSPIGRGNNSPLHF.